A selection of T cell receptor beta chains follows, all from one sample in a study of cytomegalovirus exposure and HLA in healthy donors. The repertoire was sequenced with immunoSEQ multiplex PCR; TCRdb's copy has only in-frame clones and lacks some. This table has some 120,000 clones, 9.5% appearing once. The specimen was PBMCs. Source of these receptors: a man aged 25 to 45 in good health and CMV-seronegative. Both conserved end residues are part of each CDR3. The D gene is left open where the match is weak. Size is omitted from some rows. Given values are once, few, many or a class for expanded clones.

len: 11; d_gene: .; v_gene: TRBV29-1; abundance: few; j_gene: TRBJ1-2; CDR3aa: CSAEEFSGYTF; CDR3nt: TGCAGCGCCGAGGAATTCTCTGGCTACACCTTC
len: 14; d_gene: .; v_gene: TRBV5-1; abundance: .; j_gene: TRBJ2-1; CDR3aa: CASSLNSQYNEQFF; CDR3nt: TGCGCCAGCAGCTTGAACTCCCAATACAATGAGCAGTTCTTC
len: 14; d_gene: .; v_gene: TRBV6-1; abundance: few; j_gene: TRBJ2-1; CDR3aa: CASSEKNRVNEQFF; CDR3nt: TGTGCCAGCAGTGAAAAGAACAGGGTCAATGAGCAGTTCTTC
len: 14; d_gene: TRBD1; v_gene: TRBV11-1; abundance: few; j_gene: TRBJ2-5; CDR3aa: CASSLETGTETQYF; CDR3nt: TGTGCCAGCAGCTTAGAGACAGGGACGGAGACCCAGTACTTC
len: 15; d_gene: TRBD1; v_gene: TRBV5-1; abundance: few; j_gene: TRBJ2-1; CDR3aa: CASSLAQGAIGEQFF; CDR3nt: TGCGCCAGCAGCTTGGCCCAGGGGGCGATCGGTGAGCAGTTCTTC
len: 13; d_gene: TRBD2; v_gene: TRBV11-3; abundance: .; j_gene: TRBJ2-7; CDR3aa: CASSPGTSYEQYF; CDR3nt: TGTGCCAGCAGCCCCGGGACTAGTTACGAGCAGTACTTC
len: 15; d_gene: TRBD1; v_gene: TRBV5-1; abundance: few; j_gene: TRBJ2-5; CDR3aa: CASSLDTDRARTQYF; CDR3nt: TGCGCCAGCAGCTTGGACACGGACAGGGCTAGGACCCAGTACTTC
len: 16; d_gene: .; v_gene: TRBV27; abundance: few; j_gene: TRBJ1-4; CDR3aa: CASSQVTHTTNEKLFF; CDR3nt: TGTGCCAGCAGTCAAGTCACACACACAACTAATGAAAAACTGTTTTTT
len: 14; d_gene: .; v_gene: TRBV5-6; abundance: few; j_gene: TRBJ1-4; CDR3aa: CASSLAGRNEKLFF; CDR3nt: TGTGCCAGCAGCTTGGCAGGGAGGAATGAAAAACTGTTTTTT
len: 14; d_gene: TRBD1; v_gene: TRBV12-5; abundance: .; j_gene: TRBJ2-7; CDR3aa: CASGPDRGSYEQYF; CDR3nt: TGTGCTAGTGGCCCCGACAGGGGGAGCTACGAGCAGTACTTC
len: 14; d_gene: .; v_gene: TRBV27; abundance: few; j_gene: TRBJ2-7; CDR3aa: CASSLETGGYEQYF; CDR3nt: TGTGCCAGCAGTTTGGAGACAGGCGGCTACGAGCAGTACTTC
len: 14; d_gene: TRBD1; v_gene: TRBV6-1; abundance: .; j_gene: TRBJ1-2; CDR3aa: CASSRDRDFYGYTF; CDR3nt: TGTGCCAGCAGCAGGGACAGGGATTTCTATGGCTACACCTTC
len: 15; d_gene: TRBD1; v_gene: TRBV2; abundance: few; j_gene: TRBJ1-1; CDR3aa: CASSVGQGARAEAFF; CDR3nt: TGTGCCAGCAGTGTAGGACAGGGGGCAAGGGCTGAAGCTTTCTTT
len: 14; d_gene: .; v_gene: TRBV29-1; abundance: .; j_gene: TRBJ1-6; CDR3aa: CSNPWGRVRSPLHF; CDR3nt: TGCAGCAATCCCTGGGGCAGGGTTCGTTCACCCCTCCACTTT
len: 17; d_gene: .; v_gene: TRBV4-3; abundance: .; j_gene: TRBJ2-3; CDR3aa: CASSQGTRTVGVDTQYF; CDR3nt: TGCGCCAGCAGCCAAGGGACTAGGACAGTCGGTGTCGATACGCAGTATTTT